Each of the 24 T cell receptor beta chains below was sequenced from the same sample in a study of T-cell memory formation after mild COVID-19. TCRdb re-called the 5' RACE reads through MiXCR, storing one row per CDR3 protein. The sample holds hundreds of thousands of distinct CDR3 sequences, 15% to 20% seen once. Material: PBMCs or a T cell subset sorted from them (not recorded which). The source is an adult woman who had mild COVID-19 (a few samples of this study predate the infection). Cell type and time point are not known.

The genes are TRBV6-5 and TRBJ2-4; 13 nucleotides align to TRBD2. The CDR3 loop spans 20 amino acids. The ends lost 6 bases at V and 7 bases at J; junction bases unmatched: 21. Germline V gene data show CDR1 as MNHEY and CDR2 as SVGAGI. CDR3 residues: CASSIRGSGLAGVGRNIQYF. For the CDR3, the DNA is TGTGCCAGCAGCATCCGGGGGAGCGGACTAGCGGGAGTTGGAAGGAACATTCAGTACTTC.

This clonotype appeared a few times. The CDR3 nucleotides are TGTGCCAGCAGCCCGGACAGAACATCAGTCTATGGCTACACCTTC. Translated, it gives CASSPDRTSVYGYTF. This chain connects TRBV5-5 to TRBJ1-2, with D possibly TRBD1 on 6 matching bases. The ends were cut back, 4 bases at V and 4 bases at J, with 17 bases in the middle. The CDR3 sequence is 15 residues long. CDR1 is SGHKS, CDR2 YYEKEE, per germline (reference sequence).

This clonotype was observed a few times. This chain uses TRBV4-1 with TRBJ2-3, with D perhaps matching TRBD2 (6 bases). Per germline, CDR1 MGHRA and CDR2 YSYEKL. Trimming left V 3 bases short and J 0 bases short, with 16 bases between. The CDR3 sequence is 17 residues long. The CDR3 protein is CASSHLGRQRSTDTQYF. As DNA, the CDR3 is TGCGCCAGCAGCCATCTCGGGAGACAGCGTAGCACAGATACGCAGTATTTT.

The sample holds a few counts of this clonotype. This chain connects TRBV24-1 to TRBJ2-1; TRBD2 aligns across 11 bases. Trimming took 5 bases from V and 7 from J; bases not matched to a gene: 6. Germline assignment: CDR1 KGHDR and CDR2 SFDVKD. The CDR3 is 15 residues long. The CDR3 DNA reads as TGTGCCACCAGTGCACTAGCGGGAGTAAGAAATGAGCAGTTCTTC. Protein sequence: CATSALAGVRNEQFF.

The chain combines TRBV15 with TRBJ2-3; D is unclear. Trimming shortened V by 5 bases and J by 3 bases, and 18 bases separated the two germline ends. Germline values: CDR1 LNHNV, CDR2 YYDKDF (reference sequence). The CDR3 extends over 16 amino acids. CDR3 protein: CATSPSRSVGTDTQYF. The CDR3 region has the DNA TGTGCCACCAGCCCTAGTAGGTCTGTGGGGACAGATACGCAGTATTTT.

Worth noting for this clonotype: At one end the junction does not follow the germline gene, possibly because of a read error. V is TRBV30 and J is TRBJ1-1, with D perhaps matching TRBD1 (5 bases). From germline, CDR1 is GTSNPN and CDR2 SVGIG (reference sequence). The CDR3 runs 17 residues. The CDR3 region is CSWIGTVLIGRAGEAFF. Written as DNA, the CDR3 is TGTTCCTGGATTGGAACTGTGTTAATAGGCAGGGCGGGGGAAGCTTTCTTT.

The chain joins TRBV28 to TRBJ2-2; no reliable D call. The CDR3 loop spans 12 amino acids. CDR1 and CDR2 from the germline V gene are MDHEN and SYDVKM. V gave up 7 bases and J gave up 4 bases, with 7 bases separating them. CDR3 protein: CASIGPTGELFF. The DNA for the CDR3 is TGTGCCAGCATCGGACCCACCGGGGAGCTGTTTTTT.

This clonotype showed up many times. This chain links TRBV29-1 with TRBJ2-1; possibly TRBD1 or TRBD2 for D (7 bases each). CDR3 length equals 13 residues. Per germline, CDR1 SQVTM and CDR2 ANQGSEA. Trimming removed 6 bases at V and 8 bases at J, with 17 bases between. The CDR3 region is CSVASGTVDEQFF. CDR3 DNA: TGCAGCGTAGCAAGCGGGACAGTCGATGAGCAGTTCTTC.

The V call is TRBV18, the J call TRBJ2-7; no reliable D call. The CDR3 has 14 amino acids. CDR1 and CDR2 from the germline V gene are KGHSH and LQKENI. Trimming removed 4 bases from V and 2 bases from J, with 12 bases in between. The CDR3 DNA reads TGTGCCAGCTCACTCCTGGATCAGCCCTACGAGCAGTACTTC. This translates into CASSLLDQPYEQYF.

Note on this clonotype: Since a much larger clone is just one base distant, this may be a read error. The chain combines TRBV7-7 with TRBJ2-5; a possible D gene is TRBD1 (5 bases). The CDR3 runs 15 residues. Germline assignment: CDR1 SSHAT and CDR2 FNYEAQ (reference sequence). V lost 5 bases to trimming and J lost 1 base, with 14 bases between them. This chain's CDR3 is CASSPGPLLQETQYF. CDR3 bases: TGTGCCAGCAGCCCAGGGCCACTACTCCAAGAGACCCAGTACTTC.

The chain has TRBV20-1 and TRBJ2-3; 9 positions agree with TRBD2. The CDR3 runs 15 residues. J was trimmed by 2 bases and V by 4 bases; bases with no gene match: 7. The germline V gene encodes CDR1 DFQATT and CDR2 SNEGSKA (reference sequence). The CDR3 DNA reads TGCAGTGCTAAACAGACTAGCGGCCTCACAGATACGCAGTATTTT. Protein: CSAKQTSGLTDTQYF.

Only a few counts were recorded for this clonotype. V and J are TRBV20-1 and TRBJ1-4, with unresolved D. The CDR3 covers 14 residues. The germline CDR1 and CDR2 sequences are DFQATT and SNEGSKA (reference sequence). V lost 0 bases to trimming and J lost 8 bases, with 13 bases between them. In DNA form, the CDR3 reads TGCAGTGCTAGAGATTTGGCTGCTTCCGAAAAACTGTTTTTT. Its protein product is CSARDLAASEKLFF.

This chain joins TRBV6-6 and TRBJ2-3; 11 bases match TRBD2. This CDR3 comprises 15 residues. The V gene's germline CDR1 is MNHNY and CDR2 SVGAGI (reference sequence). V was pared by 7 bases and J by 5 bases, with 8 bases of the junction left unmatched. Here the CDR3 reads CASTKRGTSGDTQYF. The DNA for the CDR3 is TGTGCCAGCACCAAACGAGGGACTAGCGGAGATACGCAGTATTTT.

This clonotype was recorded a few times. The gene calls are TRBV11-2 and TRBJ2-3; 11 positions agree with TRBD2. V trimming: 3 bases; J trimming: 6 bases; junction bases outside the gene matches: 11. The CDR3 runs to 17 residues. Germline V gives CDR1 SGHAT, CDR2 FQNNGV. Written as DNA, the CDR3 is TGTGCCAGCAGCTTTACTAGCGGGAGTATTGCATCGGATACGCAGTATTTT. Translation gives CASSFTSGSIASDTQYF.

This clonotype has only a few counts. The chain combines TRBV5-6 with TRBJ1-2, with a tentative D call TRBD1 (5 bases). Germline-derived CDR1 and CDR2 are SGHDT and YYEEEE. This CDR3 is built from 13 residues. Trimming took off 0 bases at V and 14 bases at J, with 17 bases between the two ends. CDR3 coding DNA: TGTGCCAGCAGCTTGGCCGGGCGACTCAAGGGGACCTTC. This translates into CASSLAGRLKGTF.

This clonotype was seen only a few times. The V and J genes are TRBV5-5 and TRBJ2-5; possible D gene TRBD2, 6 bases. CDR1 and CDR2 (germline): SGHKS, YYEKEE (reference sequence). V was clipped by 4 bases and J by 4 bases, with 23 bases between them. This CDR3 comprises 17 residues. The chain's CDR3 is CASSPGLFQGARETQYF. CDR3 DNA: TGTGCCAGCAGCCCAGGACTATTTCAAGGTGCGAGAGAGACCCAGTACTTC.

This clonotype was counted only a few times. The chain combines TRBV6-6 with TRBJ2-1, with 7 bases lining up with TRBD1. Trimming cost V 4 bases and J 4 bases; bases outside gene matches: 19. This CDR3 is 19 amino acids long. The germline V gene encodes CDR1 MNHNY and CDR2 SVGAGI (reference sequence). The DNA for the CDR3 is TGTGCCAGCAGTTCTACTGCCTTATTACCGGGACAGCCTTACAATGAGCAGTTCTTC. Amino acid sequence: CASSSTALLPGQPYNEQFF.

CDR3 sequence (DNA): TGTGCCACCAGCAGAGAATTTTCCTACGAGCAGTACTTC. Amino acids: CATSREFSYEQYF. The rearrangement joins TRBV15 to TRBJ2-7; D is uncertain. In germline, CDR1 is LNHNV, CDR2 YYDKDF (reference sequence). V lost 0 bases and J 1 base, leaving 4 bases between the germline ends. CDR3 length: 13 amino acids.

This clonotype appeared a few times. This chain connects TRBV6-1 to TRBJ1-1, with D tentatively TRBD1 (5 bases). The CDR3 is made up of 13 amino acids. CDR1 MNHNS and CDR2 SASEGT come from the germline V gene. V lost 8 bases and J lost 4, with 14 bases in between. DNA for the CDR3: TGTGCCAGCGACGGGGGGTGGGGCACTGAAGCTTTCTTT. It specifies CASDGGWGTEAFF.

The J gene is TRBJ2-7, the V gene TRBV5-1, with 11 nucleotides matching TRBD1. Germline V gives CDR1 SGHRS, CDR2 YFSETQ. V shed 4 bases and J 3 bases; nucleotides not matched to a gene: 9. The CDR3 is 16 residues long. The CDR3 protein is CASSRNPGTGGYEQYF. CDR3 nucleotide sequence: TGCGCCAGCAGCCGCAATCCCGGGACAGGGGGCTACGAGCAGTACTTC.

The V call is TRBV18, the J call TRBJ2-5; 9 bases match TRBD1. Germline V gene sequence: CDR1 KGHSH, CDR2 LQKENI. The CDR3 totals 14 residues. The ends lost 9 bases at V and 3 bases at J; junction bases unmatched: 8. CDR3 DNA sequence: TGTGCCAGTCGACCGGGACAGGGCGAAGAGACCCAGTACTTC. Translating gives CASRPGQGEETQYF.

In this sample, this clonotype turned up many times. The CDR3 spells CASSLTTGLNTEAFF. The CDR3 coding sequence is TGCGCCAGCAGCTTGACCACAGGTCTGAACACTGAAGCTTTCTTT. The gene calls are TRBV5-1 and TRBJ1-1; possibly TRBD1 for D (5 bases). The germline CDR1 and CDR2 sequences are SGHRS and YFSETQ. Trimming stripped 1 base from V and 0 bases from J, with 10 bases between. There are 15 residues in the CDR3.

In DNA form, the CDR3 reads TGCGCCAGCCGCCTTTCAGCTAGCGATAACACCGGGGAGCTGTTTTTT. It translates to CASRLSASDNTGELFF. The rearrangement joins TRBV5-1 to TRBJ2-2; maybe TRBD2 (6 bases). CDR3 length: 16 amino acids. Germline V gene sequence: CDR1 SGHRS, CDR2 YFSETQ. Trimming removed 7 bases at V and 2 bases at J, with 18 bases between.

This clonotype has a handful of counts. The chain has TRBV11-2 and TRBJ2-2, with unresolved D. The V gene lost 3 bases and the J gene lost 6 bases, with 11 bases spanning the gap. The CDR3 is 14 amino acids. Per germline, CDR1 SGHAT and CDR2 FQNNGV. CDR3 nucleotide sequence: TGTGCCAGCAGCTTGGAACTCTGGGCCGGGGAGCTGTTTTTT. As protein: CASSLELWAGELFF.